This TCR beta chain was identified during a study of T cell responses to AZD1222 COVID-19 vaccine. V was clipped by 4 bases and J by 5 bases; unmatched bases: 5. Germline V gives CDR1 SGDLS, CDR2 YYNGEE. The CDR3 length is 14 residues. Sequencing was performed with immunoSEQ multiplex PCR; in TCRdb, only in-frame clones are kept and a portion is missing. The data hold tens of thousands of clones, with 82% observed a single time. Turning to this clone: Its target is unknown.

Study-level findings and limits: Increases in Spike-specific TCR breadth and depth were seen after two AZD1222 doses.

Sequenced material: peripheral blood, taken on day 0 of AZD1222 vaccination. The rearrangement joins TRBV9 to TRBJ2-7, with 11 bases lining up with TRBD1. The clonotype was recovered from an adult in good health. The CDR3 DNA is TGTGCCAGCAGCTACCGGGACAGGGGGGACGAGCAGTACTTC. Protein sequence: CASSYRDRGDEQYF. The full variable domain, in which reference TRBV9 and TRBJ2-7 provide the parts outside the CDR3, is DSGVTQTPKHLITATGQRVTLRCSPRSGDLSVYWYQQSLDQGLQFLIQYYNGEERAKGNILERFSAQQFPDLHSELNLSSLELGDSALYFCASSYRDRGDEQYFGPGTRLTVT.